The sequence of this T cell receptor (beta chain) was determined in a study of T cell responses to AZD1222 COVID-19 vaccine. TCRdb's table, derived via immunoSEQ multiplex PCR, lists solely in-frame clones and lacks some. Of some 180,000 clones in the sample, around nine tenths were seen once. Germline V gene sequence: CDR1 SGHVS, CDR2 FQNEAQ. V gave up 1 base and J gave up 5 bases; unmatched junction bases: 4. The CDR3 covers 15 residues. The V gene is TRBV7-8, the J gene TRBJ2-1, with 8 bases that match TRBD2. The receptor was derived from an adult who received the AZD1222 COVID-19 vaccine. Sequences were derived from peripheral blood, sampled 28 days after the second AZD1222 dose. The CDR3 region has the DNA TGTGCCAGCAGCTTAGGGGTAGCGGGAAACAATGAGCAGTTCTTC. Protein product: CASSLGVAGNNEQFF.